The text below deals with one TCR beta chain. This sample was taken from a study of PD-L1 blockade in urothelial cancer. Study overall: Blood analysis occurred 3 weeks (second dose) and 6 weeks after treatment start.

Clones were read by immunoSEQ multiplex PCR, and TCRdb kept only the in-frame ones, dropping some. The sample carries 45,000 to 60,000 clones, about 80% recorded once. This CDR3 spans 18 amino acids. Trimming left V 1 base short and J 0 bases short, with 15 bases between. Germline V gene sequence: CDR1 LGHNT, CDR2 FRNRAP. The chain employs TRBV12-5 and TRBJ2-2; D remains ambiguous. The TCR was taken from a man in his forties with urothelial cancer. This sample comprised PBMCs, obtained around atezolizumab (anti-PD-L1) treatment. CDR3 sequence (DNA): TGTGCTAGTGGTTTGGACGCCCTAGTAGACCCGAACACCGGGGAGCTGTTTTTT. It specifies CASGLDALVDPNTGELFF.